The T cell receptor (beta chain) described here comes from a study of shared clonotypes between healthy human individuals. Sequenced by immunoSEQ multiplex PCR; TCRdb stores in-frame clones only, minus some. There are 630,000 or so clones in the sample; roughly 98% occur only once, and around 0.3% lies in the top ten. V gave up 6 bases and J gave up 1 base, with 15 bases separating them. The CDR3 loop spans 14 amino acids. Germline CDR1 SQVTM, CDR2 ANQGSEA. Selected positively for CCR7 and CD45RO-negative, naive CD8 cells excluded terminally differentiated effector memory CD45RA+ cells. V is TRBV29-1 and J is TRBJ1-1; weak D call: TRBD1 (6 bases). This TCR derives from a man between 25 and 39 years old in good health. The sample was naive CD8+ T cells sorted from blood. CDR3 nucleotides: TGCAGCGTATGGGGTCCAGGGGCGAACACTGAAGCTTTCTTT. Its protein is CSVWGPGANTEAFF.